This T cell receptor (beta chain) was sequenced for a study of CD8 T cells in ankylosing spondylitis. This clonotype has only a few counts. Germline assignment: CDR1 MNHEY and CDR2 SMNVEV (reference sequence). The V gene end was trimmed by 2 bases and the J gene end by 9 bases; junction bases not matched to a gene: 6. The CDR3 loop spans 13 amino acids. Quantitative 5'-RACE with molecular barcodes generated TCR beta libraries. TCRdb ran MiXCR on the 5' RACE reads and lists one entry per CDR3 protein. Among 50,000 to 70,000 distinct CDR3 sequences, 6.2% were seen once, and the ten largest hold about 4.6%.

The sequence derives from a male donor with ankylosing spondylitis. What was sequenced was synovial fluid, either unsorted or a sorted T cell fraction (not recorded which). The chain joins TRBV27 to TRBJ2-7; 8 bases match TRBD1. The CDR3 sequence is CASSLLGTGAQYF. In DNA form, the CDR3 reads TGTGCCAGCAGTTTACTCGGGACAGGCGCGCAGTACTTC.